This T cell receptor (beta chain) was sequenced for a study of OX40 agonist ivuxolimab in advanced cancers. Study-wide findings and caveats: Averaged across samples, CD8+ T cells carried more expanded clones than CD4+ did. Specificity for antigen went undetermined in the expanded peripheral T cells. Partly responding patients at 0.1-3.0 mg/kg showed some of the smallest clonal expansion.

Autoimmune disease history or systemic immunosuppression disqualified patients. For this clone: Its antigen is as yet unknown.

The protocol was immunoSEQ multiplex PCR, while the TCRdb copy is restricted to in-frame clones and leaves out a portion. The data show approximately 54,000 clones, with approximately 83% seen just once and around 2.8% held by the top ten. The CDR3 runs 12 residues. Germline lookup yields CDR1 SGHTS and CDR2 YDEGEE. With V trimmed by 7 bases and J by 6 bases, 6 bases remained unmatched. This clonotype was sampled from an adult with an advanced solid tumor such as melanoma, head and neck, liver or kidney cancer. This sample comprised CD4+ or CD8+ T cells sorted from blood, obtained in a trial of the OX40 agonist ivuxolimab. The rearrangement joins TRBV5-8 to TRBJ1-2; 7 bases line up with TRBD1. CDR3 residues: CASGQQGDGYTF. The CDR3 nucleotides are TGTGCCAGCGGCCAGCAGGGGGATGGCTACACCTTC.